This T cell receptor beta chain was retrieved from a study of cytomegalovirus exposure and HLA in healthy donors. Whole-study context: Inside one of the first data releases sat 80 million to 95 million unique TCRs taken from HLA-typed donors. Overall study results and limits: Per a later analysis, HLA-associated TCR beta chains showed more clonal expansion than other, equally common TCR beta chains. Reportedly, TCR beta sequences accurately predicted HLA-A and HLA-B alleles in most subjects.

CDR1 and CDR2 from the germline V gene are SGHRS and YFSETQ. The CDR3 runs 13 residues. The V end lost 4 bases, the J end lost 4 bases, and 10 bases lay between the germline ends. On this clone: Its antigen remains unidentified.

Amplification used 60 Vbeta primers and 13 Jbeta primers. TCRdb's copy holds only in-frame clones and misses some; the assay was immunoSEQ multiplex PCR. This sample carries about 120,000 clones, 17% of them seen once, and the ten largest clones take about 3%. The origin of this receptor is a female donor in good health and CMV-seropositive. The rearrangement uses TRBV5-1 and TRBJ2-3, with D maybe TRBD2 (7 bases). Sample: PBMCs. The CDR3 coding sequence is TGCGCCAGCAGCAGAGGGGGGGCAGATACGCAGTATTTT. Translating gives CASSRGGADTQYF.